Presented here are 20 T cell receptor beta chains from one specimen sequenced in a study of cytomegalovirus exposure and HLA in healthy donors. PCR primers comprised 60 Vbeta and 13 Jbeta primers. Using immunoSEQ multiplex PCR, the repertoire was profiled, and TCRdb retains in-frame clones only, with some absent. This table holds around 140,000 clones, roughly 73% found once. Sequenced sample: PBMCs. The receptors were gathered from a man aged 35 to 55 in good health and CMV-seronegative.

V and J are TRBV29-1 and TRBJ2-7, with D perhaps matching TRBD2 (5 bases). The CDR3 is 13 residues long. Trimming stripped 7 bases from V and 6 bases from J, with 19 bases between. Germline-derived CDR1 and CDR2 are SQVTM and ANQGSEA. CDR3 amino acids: CSASRIGMGEQYF. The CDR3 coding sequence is TGCAGCGCTAGCAGGATAGGGATGGGCGAGCAGTACTTC.

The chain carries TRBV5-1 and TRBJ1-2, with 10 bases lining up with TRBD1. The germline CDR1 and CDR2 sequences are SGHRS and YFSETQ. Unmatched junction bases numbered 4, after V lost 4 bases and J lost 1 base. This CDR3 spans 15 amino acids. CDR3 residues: CASSTGTGDNYGYTF. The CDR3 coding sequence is TGCGCCAGCAGCACAGGGACAGGGGATAACTATGGCTACACCTTC.

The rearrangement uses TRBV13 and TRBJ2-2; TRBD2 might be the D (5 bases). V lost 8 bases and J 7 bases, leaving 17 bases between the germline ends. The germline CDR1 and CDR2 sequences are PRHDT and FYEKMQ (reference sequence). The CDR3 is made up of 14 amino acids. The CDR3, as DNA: TGTGCCAGCCACAGCGTCCGGGCGGGCGGGGAGCTGTTTTTT. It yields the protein CASHSVRAGGELFF.

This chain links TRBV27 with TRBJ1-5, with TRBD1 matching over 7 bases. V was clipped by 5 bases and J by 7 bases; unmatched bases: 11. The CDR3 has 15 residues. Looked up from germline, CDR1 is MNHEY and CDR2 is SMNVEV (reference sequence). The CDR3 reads CASSPDGGGDQPQHF. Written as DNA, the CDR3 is TGTGCCAGCAGTCCCGACGGAGGGGGCGACCAGCCCCAGCATTTT.

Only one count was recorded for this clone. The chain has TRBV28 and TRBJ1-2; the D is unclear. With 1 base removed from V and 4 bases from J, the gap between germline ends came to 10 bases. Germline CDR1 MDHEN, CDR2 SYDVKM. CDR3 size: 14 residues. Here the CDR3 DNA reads TGTGCCAGCAGTTTATCCCCAGATATCTATGGCTACACCTTC. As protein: CASSLSPDIYGYTF.

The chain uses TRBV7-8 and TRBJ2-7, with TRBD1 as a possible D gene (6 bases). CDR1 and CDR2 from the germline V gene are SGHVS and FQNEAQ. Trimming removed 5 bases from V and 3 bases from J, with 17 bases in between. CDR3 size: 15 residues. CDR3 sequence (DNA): TGTGCCAGCAGCCTTAACAGGGATCCCCTCTACGAGCAGTACTTC. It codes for CASSLNRDPLYEQYF.

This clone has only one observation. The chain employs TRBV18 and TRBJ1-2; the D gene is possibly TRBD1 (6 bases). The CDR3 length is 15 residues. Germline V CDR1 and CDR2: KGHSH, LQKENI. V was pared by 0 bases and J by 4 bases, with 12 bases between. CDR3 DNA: TGTGCCAGCTCACCACCCTCCGGGACACTCTATGGCTACACCTTC. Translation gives CASSPPSGTLYGYTF.

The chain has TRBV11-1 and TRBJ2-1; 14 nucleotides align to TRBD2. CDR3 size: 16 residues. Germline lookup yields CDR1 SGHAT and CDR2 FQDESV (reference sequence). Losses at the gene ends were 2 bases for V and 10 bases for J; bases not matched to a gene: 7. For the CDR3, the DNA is TGTGCCAGCAGCTTAAGACTAGCGGGGGGGCCAGGAGAGCAGTTCTTC. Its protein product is CASSLRLAGGPGEQFF.

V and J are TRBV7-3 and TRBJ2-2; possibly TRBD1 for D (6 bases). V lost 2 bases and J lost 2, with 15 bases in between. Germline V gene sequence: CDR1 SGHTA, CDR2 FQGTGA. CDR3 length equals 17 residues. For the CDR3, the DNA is TGTGCCAGCAGCTTACGGGCAACAGGGCCAAACACCGGGGAGCTGTTTTTT. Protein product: CASSLRATGPNTGELFF.

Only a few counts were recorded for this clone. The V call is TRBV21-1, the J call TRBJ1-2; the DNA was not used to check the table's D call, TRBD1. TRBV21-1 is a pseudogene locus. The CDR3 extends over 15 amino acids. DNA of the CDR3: TGTGCCAGAGGGGTATATCCGACAGCTATCTATGGCTACACCTTC. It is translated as CARGVYPTAIYGYTF.

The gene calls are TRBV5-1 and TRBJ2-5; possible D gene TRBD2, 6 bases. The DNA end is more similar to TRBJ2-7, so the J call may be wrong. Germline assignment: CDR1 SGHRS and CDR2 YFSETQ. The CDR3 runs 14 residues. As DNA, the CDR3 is TGCGCCAGCAATCTAAGTGGAGGGAGCGCCGAGCAGTACTTC. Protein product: CASNLSGGSAEQYF.

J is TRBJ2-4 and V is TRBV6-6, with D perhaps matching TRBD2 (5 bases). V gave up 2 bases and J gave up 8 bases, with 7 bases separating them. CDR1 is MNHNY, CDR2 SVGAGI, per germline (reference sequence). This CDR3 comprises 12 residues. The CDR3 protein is CASSYEGHIQYF. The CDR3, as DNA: TGTGCCAGCAGTTACGAGGGCCACATTCAGTACTTC.

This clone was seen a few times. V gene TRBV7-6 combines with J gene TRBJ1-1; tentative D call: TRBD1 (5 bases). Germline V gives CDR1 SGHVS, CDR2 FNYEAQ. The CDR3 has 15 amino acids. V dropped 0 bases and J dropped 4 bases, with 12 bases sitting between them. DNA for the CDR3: TGTGCCAGCAGCTTAGCGGGCCAGGGAGGCACTGAAGCTTTCTTT. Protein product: CASSLAGQGGTEAFF.

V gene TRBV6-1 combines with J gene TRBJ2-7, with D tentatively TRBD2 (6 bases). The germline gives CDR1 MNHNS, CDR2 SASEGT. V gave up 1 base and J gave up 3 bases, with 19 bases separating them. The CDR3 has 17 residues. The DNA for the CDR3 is TGTGCCAGCAGTGAAGTGGGGGGAGGAGACGTTTTCTACGAGCAGTACTTC. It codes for CASSEVGGGDVFYEQYF.

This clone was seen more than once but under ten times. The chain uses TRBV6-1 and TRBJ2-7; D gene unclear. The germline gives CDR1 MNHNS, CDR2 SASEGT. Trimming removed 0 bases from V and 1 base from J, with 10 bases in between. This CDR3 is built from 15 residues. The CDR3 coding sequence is TGTGCCAGCAGTGAAGCGATGGCAGGTTCCTACGAGCAGTACTTC. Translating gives CASSEAMAGSYEQYF.

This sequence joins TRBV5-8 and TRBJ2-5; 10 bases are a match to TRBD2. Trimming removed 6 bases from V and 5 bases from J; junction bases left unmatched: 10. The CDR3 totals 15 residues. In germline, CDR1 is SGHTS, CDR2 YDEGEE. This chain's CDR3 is CASIRGAGGRETQYF. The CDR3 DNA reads TGTGCCAGCATTCGTGGAGCGGGGGGGCGGGAGACCCAGTACTTC.

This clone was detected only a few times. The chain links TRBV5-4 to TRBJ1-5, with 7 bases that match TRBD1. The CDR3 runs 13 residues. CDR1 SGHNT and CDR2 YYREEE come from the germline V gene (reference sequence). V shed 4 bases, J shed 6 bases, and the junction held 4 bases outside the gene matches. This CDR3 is CASSADRVQPQHF. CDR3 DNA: TGTGCCAGCAGCGCAGACAGGGTTCAGCCCCAGCATTTT.

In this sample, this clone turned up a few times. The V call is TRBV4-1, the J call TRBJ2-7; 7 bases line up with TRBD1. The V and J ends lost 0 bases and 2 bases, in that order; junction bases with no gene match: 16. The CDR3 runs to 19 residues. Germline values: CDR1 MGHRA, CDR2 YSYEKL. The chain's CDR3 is CASSQEPYRQGIWTYEQYF. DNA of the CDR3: TGCGCCAGCAGCCAAGAACCTTACCGACAGGGAATCTGGACCTACGAGCAGTACTTC.

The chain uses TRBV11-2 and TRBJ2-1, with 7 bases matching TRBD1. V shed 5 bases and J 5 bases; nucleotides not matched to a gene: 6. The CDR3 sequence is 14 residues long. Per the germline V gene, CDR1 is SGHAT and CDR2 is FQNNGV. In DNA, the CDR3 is TGTGCCAGCAGCCGCCGGGACAGCAACAATGAGCAGTTCTTC. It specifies CASSRRDSNNEQFF.

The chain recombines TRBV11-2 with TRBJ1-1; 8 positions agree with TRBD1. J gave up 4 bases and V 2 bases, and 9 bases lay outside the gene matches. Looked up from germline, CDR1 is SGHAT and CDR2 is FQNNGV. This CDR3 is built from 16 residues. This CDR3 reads CASSLRPGGIGTEAFF. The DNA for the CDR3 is TGTGCCAGCAGCTTAAGGCCAGGGGGCATCGGCACTGAAGCTTTCTTT.